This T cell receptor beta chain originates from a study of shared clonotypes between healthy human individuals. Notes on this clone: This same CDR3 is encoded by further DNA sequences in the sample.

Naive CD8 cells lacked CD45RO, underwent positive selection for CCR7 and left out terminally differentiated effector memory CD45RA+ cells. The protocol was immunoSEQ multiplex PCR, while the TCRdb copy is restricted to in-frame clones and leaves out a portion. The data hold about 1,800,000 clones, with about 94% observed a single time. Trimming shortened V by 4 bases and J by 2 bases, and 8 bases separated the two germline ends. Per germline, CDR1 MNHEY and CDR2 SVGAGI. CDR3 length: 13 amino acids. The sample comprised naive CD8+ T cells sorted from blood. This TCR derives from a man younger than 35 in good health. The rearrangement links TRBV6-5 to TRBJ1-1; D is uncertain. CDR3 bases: TGTGCCAGCAGTTTAGGGCCTAACACTGAAGCTTTCTTT. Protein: CASSLGPNTEAFF.